The 13 T cell receptor beta chains reported below all come from one sample, sequenced in a study of cytomegalovirus exposure and HLA in healthy donors. The PCR contained 60 Vbeta and 13 Jbeta primers. The method was immunoSEQ multiplex PCR; TCRdb's version includes in-frame clones alone and lacks a portion of them. The repertoire holds about 170,000 clones, roughly 80% seen once, with 2.4% in the top ten. The specimen sequenced was PBMCs. These receptors all come from a male donor in good health and CMV-seronegative.

The rearrangement links TRBV27 to TRBJ2-7, with 8 bases fitting TRBD1. V gave up 0 bases and J gave up 2 bases; unmatched junction bases: 0. Germline CDR1 is MNHEY and CDR2 is SMNVEV (reference sequence). The CDR3 contains 14 residues. Here the CDR3 reads CASSLSDRAYEQYF. CDR3 nucleotide sequence: TGTGCCAGCAGTTTATCGGACAGGGCCTACGAGCAGTACTTC.

The chain combines TRBV30 with TRBJ1-2, with TRBD1 matching 8 bases. The length of the CDR3 is 17 residues. Germline V gene lookup returns CDR1 GTSNPN and CDR2 SVGIG (reference sequence). J was trimmed by 1 base and V by 2 bases; bases with no gene match: 12. CDR3 bases: TGTGCCTGGAGTAGGGAATGGGACAGGAAGTTTAACTATGGCTACACCTTC. Residues: CAWSREWDRKFNYGYTF.

A note on this clone: This CDR3 is also generated by other DNA sequences in the sample. The chain is built from TRBV5-1 and TRBJ2-2, with 7 bases identical to TRBD1. The CDR3 is 14 residues long. CDR1 is SGHRS and CDR2 is YFSETQ in the germline V gene. J gave up 5 bases and V 3 bases, and 4 bases lay outside the gene matches. CDR3 coding DNA: TGCGCCAGCAGCTCGAGGGGGCAGACCGGGGAGCTGTTTTTT. Its translation is CASSSRGQTGELFF.

This clone was observed a single time. This rearrangement joins TRBV7-9 to TRBJ2-7; TRBD1 might be the D (5 bases). Looked up from germline, CDR1 is SEHNR and CDR2 is FQNEAQ (reference sequence). The CDR3 is 14 residues long. V dropped 6 bases and J dropped 3 bases, with 15 bases sitting between them. CDR3 nucleotide sequence: TGTGCCAGCAGACCAGACAGTTTCGTCTACGAGCAGTACTTC. Translated, it gives CASRPDSFVYEQYF.

V usage is TRBV28 and J usage is TRBJ2-2; TRBD1 agrees at 7 bases. V shed 3 bases, J shed 4 bases, and the junction held 5 bases outside the gene matches. This CDR3 is 15 amino acids long. Germline loops: CDR1 MDHEN, CDR2 SYDVKM. CDR3 sequence (DNA): TGTGCCAGCAGTTTCCTTAGGACAGGCACCGGGGAGCTGTTTTTT. It specifies CASSFLRTGTGELFF.

The rearrangement joins TRBV29-1 to TRBJ2-5; D is possibly TRBD1 (6 bases). The J call may be faulty, since TRBJ2-7 better matches the DNA end. Looked up from germline, CDR1 is SQVTM and CDR2 is ANQGSEA. CDR3 length: 11 residues. The CDR3 reads CSAGQSYEQYF. As DNA, the CDR3 is TGCAGCGCCGGACAGAGTTACGAGCAGTACTTC.

The chain carries TRBV18 and TRBJ2-7, with D perhaps TRBD1 (6 bases). CDR3 length equals 13 residues. Germline V CDR1 and CDR2: KGHSH, LQKENI. The ends were cut back, 8 bases at V and 2 bases at J, with 13 bases in the middle. The CDR3 loop reads CASHGTFTYEQYF. CDR3 DNA: TGTGCCAGCCACGGGACATTTACCTACGAGCAGTACTTC. The whole variable domain, filled in from reference TRBV18 and TRBJ2-7, reads NAGVMQNPRHLVRRRGQEARLRCSPMKGHSHVYWYRQLPEEGLKFMVYLQKENIIDESGMPKERFSAEFPKEGPSILRIQQVVRGDSAAYFCASHGTFTYEQYFGPGTRLTVT.

This clone is a singleton in its sample. The genes are TRBV4-1 and TRBJ2-2; D might be TRBD1 (5 bases). V lost 7 bases, J lost 0 bases, and 12 bases lay in between. Germline CDR1 and CDR2: MGHRA and YSYEKL. The CDR3 spans 15 residues. The chain's CDR3 is CASNPRVSNTGELFF. The CDR3 nucleotides are TGCGCCAGCAACCCCAGGGTATCGAACACCGGGGAGCTGTTTTTT.

The chain uses TRBV27 and TRBJ2-1, with 8 bases identical to TRBD1. Germline V gene sequence: CDR1 MNHEY, CDR2 SMNVEV (reference sequence). This CDR3 contains 17 residues. J gave up 4 bases and V 5 bases, and 13 bases lay outside the gene matches. The CDR3 DNA reads as TGTGCCAGCAGTGTAAAAAGGACAGGGTGGGAATACAATGAGCAGTTCTTC. It yields the protein CASSVKRTGWEYNEQFF.

This clone was detected only a few times. The chain couples TRBV6-5 to TRBJ2-7, with D perhaps TRBD2 (7 bases). There are 14 residues in the CDR3. Between the trimmed V and J ends, which lost 7 bases and 2 bases, there was a span of 15 bases. In germline, CDR1 is MNHEY, CDR2 SVGAGI. The CDR3 here is CASTPGGTTYEQYF. CDR3 in DNA: TGTGCCAGCACCCCCGGGGGGACAACCTACGAGCAGTACTTC.

V and J are TRBV29-1 and TRBJ2-3, with D tentatively TRBD1 (5 bases). V lost 7 bases and J lost 6, with 5 bases in between. The CDR3 contains 9 residues. Germline V CDR1 and CDR2: SQVTM, ANQGSEA. The CDR3 sequence: CSDRDTQYF. The CDR3 nucleotides read TGCAGCGACAGGGATACGCAGTATTTT.

The chain is built from TRBV7-9 and TRBJ2-3; 7 bases match TRBD2. The CDR3 runs to 15 residues. The germline V gene has CDR1 SEHNR and CDR2 FQNEAQ (reference sequence). Trimming took 3 bases from V and 2 from J; bases not matched to a gene: 5. In nucleotides, the CDR3 is TGTGCCAGCAGCTTCCGTCTAGCGGCCACAGATACGCAGTATTTT. Amino acids: CASSFRLAATDTQYF.

The chain links TRBV7-2 to TRBJ1-1; 8 nucleotides align to TRBD1. The V gene end was trimmed by 6 bases and the J gene end by 5 bases; junction bases not matched to a gene: 8. Germline V CDR1 and CDR2: SGHTA, FQGNSA. CDR3 length: 14 amino acids. CDR3 nucleotide sequence: TGTGCCAGCAGAGTCCAGGGGGCGCGAACTGAAGCTTTCTTT. It encodes CASRVQGARTEAFF.